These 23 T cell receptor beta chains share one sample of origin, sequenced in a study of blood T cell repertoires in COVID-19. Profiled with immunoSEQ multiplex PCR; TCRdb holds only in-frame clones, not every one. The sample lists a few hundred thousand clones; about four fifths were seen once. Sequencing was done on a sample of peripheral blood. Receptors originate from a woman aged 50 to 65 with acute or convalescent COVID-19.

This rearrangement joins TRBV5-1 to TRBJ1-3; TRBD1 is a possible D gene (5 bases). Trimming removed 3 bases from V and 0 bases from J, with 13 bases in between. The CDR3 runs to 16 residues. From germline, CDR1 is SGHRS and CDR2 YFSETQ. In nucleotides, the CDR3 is TGCGCCAGCAGCTCGACAGACCGAAACTCTGGAAACACCATATATTTT. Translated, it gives CASSSTDRNSGNTIYF.

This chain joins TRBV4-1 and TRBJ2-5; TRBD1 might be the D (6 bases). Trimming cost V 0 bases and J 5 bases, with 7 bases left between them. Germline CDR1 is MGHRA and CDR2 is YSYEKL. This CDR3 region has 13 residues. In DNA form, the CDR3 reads TGCGCCAGCAGCCAAGATAGGGGGGAGACCCAGTACTTC. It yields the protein CASSQDRGETQYF.

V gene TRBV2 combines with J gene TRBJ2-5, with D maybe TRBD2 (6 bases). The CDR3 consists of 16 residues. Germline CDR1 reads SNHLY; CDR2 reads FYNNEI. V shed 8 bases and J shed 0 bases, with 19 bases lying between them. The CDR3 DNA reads TGTGCCAGCTCTGGAGGGTGGGCCGCGTACCAAGAGACCCAGTACTTC. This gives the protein CASSGGWAAYQETQYF.

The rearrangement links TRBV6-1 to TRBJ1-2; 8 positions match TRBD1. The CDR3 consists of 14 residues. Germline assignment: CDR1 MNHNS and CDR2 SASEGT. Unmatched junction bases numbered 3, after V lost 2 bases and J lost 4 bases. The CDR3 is CASSETGGAYGYTF. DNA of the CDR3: TGTGCCAGCAGTGAAACAGGGGGAGCCTATGGCTACACCTTC.

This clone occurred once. The CDR3 protein is CATSDLTSGGGNTGELFF. In DNA, the CDR3 is TGTGCCACCAGTGACTTGACTAGCGGGGGGGGAAACACCGGGGAGCTGTTTTTT. The J gene is TRBJ2-2, the V gene TRBV24-1; 14 positions agree with TRBD2. Per germline, CDR1 KGHDR and CDR2 SFDVKD. Trimming took 4 bases from V and 2 from J; bases not matched to a gene: 5. The CDR3 is 18 residues long.

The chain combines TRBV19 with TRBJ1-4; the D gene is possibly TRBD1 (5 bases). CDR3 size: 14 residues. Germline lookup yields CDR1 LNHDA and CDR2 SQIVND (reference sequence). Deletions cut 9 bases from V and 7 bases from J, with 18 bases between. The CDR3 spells CASRGLFMGEKLFF. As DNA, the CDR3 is TGTGCCAGCCGGGGACTTTTTATGGGTGAAAAACTGTTTTTT.

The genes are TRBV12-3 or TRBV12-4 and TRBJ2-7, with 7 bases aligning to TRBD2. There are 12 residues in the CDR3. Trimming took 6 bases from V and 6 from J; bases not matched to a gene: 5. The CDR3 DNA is TGTGCCAGCAGGGTAGCGGGCCTCGAGCAGTACTTC. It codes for CASRVAGLEQYF.

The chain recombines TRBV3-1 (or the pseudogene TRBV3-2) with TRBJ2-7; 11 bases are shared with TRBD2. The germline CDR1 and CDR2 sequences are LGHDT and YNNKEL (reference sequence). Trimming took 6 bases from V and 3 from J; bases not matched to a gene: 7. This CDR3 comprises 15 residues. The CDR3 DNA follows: TGTGCCAGCAGTTCACCGGGACTAGCGGTCTACGAGCAGTACTTC. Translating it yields CASSSPGLAVYEQYF.

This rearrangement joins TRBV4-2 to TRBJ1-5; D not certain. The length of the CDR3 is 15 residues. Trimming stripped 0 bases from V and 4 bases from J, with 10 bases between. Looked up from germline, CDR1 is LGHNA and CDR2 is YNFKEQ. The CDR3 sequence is CASSQETHSNQPQHF. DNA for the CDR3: TGTGCCAGCAGCCAAGAGACGCACAGTAATCAGCCCCAGCATTTT.

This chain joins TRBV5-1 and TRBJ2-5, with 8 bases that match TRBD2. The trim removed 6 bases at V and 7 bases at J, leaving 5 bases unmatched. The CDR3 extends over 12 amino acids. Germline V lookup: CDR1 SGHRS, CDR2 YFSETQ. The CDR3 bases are TGCGCCAGCAAGCGGGAGATAGGGACCCAGTACTTC. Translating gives CASKREIGTQYF.

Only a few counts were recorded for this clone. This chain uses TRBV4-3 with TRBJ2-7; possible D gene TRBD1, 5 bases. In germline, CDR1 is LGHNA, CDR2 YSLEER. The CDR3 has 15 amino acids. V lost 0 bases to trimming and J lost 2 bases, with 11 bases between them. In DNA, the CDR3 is TGCGCCAGCAGCCAAGATTTAGGGGTGGCCTACGAGCAGTACTTC. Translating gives CASSQDLGVAYEQYF.

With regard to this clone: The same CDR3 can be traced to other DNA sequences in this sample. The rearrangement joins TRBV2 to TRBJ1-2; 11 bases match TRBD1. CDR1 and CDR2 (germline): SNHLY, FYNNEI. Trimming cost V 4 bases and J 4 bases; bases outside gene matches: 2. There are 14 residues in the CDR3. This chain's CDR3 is CASSGTGGVYGYTF. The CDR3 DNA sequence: TGTGCCAGCAGTGGGACAGGGGGCGTCTATGGCTACACCTTC.

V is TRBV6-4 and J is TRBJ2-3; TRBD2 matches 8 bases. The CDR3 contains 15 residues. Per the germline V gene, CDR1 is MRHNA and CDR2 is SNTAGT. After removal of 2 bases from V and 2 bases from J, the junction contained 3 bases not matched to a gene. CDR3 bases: TGTGCCAGCAGTGACCGGGGGGGGTCCACAGATACGCAGTATTTT. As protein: CASSDRGGSTDTQYF.

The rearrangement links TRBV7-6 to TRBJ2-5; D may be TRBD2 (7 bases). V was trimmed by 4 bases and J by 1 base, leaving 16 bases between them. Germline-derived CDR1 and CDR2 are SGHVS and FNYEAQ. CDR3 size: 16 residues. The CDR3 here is CASSSRIGGPQETQYF. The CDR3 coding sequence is TGTGCCAGCAGCTCTCGAATCGGGGGGCCCCAAGAGACCCAGTACTTC.

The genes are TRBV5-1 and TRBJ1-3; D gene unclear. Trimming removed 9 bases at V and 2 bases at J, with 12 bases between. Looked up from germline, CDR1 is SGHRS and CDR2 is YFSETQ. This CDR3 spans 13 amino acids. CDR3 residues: CATTAIPGNTIYF. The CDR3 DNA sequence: TGCGCCACTACAGCCATCCCTGGAAACACCATATATTTT.

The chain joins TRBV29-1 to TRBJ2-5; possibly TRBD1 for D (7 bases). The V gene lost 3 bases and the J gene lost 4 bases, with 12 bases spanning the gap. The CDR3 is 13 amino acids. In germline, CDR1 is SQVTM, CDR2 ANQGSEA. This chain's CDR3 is CSVEQGGLETQYF. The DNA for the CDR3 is TGCAGCGTTGAGCAGGGGGGTTTAGAGACCCAGTACTTC. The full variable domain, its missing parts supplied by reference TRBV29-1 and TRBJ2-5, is SAVISQKPSRDICQRGTSLTIQCQVDSQVTMMFWYRQQPGQSLTLIATANQGSEATYESGFVIDKFPISRPNLTFSTLTVSNMSPEDSSIYLCSVEQGGLETQYFGPGTRLLVL.

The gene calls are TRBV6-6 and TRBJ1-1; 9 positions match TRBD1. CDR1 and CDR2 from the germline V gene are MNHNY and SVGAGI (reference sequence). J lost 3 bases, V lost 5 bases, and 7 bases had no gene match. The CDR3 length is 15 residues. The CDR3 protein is CASSRDRGGYTEAFF. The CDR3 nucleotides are TGTGCCAGCAGTAGAGACAGGGGGGGGTACACTGAAGCTTTCTTT.

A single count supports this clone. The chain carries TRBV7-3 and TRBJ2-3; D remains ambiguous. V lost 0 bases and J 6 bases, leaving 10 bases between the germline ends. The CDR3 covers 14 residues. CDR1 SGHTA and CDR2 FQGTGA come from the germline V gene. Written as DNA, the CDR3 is TGTGCCAGCAGCTTAACCTCCTCCGGGGATACGCAGTATTTT. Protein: CASSLTSSGDTQYF.

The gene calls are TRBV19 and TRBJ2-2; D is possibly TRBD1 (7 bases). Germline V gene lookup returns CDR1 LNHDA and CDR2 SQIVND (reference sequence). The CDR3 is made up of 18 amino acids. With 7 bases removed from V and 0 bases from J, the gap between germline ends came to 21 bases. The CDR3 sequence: CASTGGTAWFANTGELFF. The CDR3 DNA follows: TGTGCCAGTACTGGGGGGACAGCCTGGTTCGCGAACACCGGGGAGCTGTTTTTT.

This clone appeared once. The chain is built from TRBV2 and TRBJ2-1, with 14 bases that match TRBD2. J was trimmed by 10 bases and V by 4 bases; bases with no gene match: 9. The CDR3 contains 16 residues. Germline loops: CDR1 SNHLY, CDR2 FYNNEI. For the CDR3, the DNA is TGTGCCAGCAGTGTTTTGTCGACTAGCGGGGGGGACGAGCAGTTCTTC. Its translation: CASSVLSTSGGDEQFF. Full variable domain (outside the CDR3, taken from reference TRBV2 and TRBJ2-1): EPEVTQTPSHQVTQMGQEVILRCVPISNHLYFYWYRQILGQKVEFLVSFYNNEISEKSEIFDDQFSVERPDGSNFTLKIRSTKLEDSAMYFCASSVLSTSGGDEQFFGPGTRLTVL.

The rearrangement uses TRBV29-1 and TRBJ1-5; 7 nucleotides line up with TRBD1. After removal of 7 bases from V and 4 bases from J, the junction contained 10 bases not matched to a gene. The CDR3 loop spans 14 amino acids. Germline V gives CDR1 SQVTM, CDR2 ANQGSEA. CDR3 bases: TGCAGCGCCGGAAGGACAGGAAGGAATCAGCCCCAGCATTTT. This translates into CSAGRTGRNQPQHF.

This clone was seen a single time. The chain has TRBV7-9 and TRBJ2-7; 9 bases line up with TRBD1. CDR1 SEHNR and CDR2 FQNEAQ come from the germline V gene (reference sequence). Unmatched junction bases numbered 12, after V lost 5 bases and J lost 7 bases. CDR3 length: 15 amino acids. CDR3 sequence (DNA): TGTGCCAGCAGCGCACCCGGGACAGGGAGTTTTGAGCAGTACTTC. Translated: CASSAPGTGSFEQYF.

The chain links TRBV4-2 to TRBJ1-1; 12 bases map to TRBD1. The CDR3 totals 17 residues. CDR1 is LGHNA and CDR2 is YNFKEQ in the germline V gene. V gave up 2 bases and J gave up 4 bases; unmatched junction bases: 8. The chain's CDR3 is CASSQPGQGAIGTEAFF. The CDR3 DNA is TGTGCCAGCAGCCAACCGGGACAGGGGGCGATCGGCACTGAAGCTTTCTTT.